Sequencing of this T cell receptor beta chain was carried out in a study of T cells in Graves' hyperthyroidism and ophthalmopathy. This clonotype was recorded many times. Amplification targeted TCR beta CDR3 regions from RNA transcripts. RT-PCR in the first round (using the HTBI primer set) targeted the TCR CDR3. A single record per CDR3 protein comes from TCRdb applying MiXCR to the multiplex PCR reads. The table shows roughly 500,000 distinct CDR3 sequences, with approximately 49% occurring only once. The V end lost 1 base, the J end lost 2 bases, and 8 bases lay between the germline ends. Germline assignment: CDR1 SGHTA and CDR2 FQGNSA. The CDR3 runs 15 residues.

The rearrangement uses TRBV7-2 and TRBJ2-2; possibly TRBD2 for D (6 bases). The clonotype originates from an adult woman with Graves' disease, either hyperthyroidism or ophthalmopathy (not recorded which). What was sequenced was peripheral blood or thyroid tissue (not recorded which). For the CDR3, the DNA is TGTGCCAGCAGCTTAGGGGGACTTAACACCGGGGAGCTGTTTTTT. The encoded protein is CASSLGGLNTGELFF. Looking up the rest from reference TRBV7-2 and TRBJ2-2 gives the full variable domain: GAGVSQSPSNKVTEKGKDVELRCDPISGHTALYWYRQSLGQGLEFLIYFQGNSAPDKSGLPSDRFSAERTGGSVSTLTIQRTQQEDSAVYLCASSLGGLNTGELFFGEGSRLTVL.